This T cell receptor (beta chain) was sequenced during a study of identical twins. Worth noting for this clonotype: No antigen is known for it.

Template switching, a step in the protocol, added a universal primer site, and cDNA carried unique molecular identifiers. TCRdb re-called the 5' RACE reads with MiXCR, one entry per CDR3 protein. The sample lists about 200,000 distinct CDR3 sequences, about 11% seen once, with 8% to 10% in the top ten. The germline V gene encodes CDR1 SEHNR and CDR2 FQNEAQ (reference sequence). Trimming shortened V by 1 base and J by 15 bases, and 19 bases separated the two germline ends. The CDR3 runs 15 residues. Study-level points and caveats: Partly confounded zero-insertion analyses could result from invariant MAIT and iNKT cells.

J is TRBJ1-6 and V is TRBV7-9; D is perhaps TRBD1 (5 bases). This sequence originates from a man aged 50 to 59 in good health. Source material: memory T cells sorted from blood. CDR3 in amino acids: CASSLGQREAGVLHF. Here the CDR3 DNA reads TGTGCCAGCAGCTTAGGACAGCGGGAAGCGGGGGTCCTCCACTTT.